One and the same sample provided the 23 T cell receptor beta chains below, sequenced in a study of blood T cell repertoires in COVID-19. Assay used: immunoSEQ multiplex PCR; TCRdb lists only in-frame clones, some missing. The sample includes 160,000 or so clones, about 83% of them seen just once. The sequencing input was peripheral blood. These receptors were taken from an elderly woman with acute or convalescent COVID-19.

Here the CDR3 DNA reads TGTGCCAGCAGTCTTTGGGGGGACTCCTACAATGAGCAGTTCTTC. It is translated as CASSLWGDSYNEQFF. This chain uses TRBV6-5 with TRBJ2-1, with D perhaps matching TRBD2 (6 bases). The germline V gene encodes CDR1 MNHEY and CDR2 SVGAGI. The CDR3 is 15 residues long. The ends were cut back, 5 bases at V and 0 bases at J, with 11 bases in the middle.

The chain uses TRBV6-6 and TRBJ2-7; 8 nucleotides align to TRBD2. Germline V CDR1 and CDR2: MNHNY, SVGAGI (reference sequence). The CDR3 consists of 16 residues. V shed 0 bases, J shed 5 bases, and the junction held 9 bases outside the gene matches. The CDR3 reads CASSYSRGLERDEQYF. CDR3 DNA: TGTGCCAGCAGTTACTCGAGGGGACTAGAAAGGGACGAGCAGTACTTC.

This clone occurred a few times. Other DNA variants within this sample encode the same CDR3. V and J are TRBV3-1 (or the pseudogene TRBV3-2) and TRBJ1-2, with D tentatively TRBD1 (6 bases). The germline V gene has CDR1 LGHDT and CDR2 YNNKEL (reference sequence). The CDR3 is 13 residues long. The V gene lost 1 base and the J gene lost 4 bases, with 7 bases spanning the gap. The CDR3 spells CASSQGGLYGYTF. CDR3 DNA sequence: TGTGCCAGCAGCCAAGGGGGGCTCTATGGCTACACCTTC.

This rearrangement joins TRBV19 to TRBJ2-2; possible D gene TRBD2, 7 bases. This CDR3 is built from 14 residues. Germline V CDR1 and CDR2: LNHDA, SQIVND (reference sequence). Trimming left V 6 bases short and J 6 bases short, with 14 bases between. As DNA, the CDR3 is TGTGCCAGTAGCCCCGGGGGGCGAGCCGGGGAGCTGTTTTTT. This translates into CASSPGGRAGELFF.

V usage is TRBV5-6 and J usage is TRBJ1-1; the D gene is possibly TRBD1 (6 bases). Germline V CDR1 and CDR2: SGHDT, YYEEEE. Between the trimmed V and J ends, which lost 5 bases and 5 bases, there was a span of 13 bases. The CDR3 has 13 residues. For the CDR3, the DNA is TGTGCCAGCAGGGGAAACAGGGTTACTGAAGCTTTCTTT. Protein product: CASRGNRVTEAFF.

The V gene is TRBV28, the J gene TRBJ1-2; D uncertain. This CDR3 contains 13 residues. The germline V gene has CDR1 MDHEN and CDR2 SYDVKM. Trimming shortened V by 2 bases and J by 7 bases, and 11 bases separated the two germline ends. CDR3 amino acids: CASSLQTSRGYTF. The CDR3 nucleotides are TGTGCCAGCAGTTTACAGACTTCTCGTGGCTACACCTTC.

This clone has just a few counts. CDR3 sequence (DNA): TGTGCCAGCAGCCCCCAGGTCAGTGGCGGGGAGCTGTTTTTT. Encoded protein: CASSPQVSGGELFF. The J gene is TRBJ2-2, the V gene TRBV3-1 (or the pseudogene TRBV3-2); D not certain. V dropped 4 bases and J dropped 7 bases, with 13 bases sitting between them. Germline loops: CDR1 LGHDT, CDR2 YNNKEL (reference sequence). CDR3 length: 14 residues.

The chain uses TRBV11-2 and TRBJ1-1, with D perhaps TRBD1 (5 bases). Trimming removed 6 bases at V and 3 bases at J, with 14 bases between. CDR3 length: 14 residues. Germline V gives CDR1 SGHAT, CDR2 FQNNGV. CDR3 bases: TGTGCCAGCAGATACGTGACCAGGGACACTGAAGCTTTCTTT. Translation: CASRYVTRDTEAFF.

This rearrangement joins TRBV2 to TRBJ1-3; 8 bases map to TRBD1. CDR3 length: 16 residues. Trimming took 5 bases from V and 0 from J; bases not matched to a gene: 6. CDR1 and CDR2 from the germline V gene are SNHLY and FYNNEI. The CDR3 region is CASSQTGTGSGNTIYF. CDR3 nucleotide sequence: TGTGCCAGCAGTCAAACCGGGACAGGCTCTGGAAACACCATATATTTT.

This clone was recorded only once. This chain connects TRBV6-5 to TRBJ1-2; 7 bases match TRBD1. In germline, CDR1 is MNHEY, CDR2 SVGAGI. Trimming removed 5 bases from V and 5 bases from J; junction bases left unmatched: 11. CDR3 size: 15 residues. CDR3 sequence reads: CASSPTTGTIYGYTF. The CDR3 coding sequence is TGTGCCAGCAGTCCAACGACAGGGACAATATATGGCTACACCTTC.

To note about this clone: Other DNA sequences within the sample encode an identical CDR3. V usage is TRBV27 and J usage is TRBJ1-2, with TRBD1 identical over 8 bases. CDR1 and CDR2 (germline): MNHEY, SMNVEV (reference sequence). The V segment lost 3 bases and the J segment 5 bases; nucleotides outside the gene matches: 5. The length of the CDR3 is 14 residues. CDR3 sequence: CASSFTGGGYGYTF. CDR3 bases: TGTGCCAGCAGTTTTACAGGGGGGGGGTATGGCTACACCTTC.

The CDR3: CASSIALTRTSGANVLTF. In DNA, the CDR3 is TGTGCCAGTAGTATAGCTTTGACAAGAACCTCTGGGGCCAACGTCCTGACTTTC. The chain carries TRBV19 and TRBJ2-6; D remains ambiguous. Germline CDR1 is LNHDA and CDR2 is SQIVND (reference sequence). The CDR3 contains 18 residues. Trimming pared 1 base from V and 0 bases from J, leaving 13 bases between.

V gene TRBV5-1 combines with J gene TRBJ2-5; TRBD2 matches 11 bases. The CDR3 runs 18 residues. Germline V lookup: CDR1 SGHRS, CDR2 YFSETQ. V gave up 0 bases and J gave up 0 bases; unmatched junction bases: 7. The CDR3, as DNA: TGCGCCAGCAGCTTGGACCTAGCGGGAGGCCCCCACCAAGAGACCCAGTACTTC. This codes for CASSLDLAGGPHQETQYF. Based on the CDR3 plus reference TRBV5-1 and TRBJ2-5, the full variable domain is KAGVTQTPRYLIKTRGQQVTLSCSPISGHRSVSWYQQTPGQGLQFLFEYFSETQRNKGNFPGRFSGRQFSNSRSEMNVSTLELGDSALYLCASSLDLAGGPHQETQYFGPGTRLLVL.

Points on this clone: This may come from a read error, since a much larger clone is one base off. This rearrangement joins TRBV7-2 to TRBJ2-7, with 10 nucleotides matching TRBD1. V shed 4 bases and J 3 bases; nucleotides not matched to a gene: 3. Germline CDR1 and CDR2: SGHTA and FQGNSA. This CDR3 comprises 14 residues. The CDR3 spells CASSSRTGGYEQYF. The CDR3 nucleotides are TGTGCCAGCAGCTCCCGGACAGGGGGCTACGAGCAGTACTTC.

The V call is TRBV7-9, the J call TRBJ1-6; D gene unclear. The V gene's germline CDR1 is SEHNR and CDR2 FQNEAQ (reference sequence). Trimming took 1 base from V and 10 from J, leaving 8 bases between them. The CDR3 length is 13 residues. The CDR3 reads CASSLGVGSPLHF. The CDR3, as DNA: TGTGCCAGCAGCTTAGGGGTCGGGTCACCCCTCCACTTT.

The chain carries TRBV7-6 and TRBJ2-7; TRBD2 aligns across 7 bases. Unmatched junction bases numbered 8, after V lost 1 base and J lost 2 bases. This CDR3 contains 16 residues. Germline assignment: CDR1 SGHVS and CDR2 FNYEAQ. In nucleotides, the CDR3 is TGTGCCAGCAGCTTAGTGGCTAGCGGATATACCTACGAGCAGTACTTC. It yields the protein CASSLVASGYTYEQYF.

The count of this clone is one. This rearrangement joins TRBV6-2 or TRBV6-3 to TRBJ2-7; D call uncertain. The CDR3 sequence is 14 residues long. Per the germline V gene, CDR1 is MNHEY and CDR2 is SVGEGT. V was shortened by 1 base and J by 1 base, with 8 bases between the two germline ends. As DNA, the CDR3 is TGTGCCAGCAGTTACTTAGGCAGGTCCTACGAGCAGTACTTC. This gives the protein CASSYLGRSYEQYF.

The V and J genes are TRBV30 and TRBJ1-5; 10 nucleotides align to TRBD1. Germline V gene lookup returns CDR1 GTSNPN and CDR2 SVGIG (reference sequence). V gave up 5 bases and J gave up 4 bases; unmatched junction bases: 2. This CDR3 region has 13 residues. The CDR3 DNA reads TGTGCCTGGGGGACAGGGGCAAATCAGCCCCAGCATTTT. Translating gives CAWGTGANQPQHF. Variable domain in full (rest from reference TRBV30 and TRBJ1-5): SQTIHQWPATLVQPVGSPLSLECTVEGTSNPNLYWYRQAAGRGLQLLFYSVGIGQISSEVPQNLSASRPQDRQFILSSKKLLLSDSGFYLCAWGTGANQPQHFGDGTRLSIL.

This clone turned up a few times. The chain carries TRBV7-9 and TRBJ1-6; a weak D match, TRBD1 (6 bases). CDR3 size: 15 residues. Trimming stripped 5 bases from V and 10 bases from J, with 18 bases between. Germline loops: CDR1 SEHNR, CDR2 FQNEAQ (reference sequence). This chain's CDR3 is CASSPSQGRKSPLHF. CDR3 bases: TGTGCCAGCAGCCCAAGCCAGGGGCGAAAGTCACCCCTCCACTTT.

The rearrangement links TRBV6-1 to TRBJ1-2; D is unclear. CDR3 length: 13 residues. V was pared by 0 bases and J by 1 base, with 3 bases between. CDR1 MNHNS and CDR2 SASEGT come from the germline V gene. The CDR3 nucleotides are TGTGCCAGCAGTGAAGCTCTTAACTATGGCTACACCTTC. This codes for CASSEALNYGYTF.

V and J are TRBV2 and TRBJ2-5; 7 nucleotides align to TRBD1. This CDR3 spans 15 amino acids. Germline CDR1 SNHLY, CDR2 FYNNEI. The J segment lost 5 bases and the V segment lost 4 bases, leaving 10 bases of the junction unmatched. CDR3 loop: CASSAQGQPGETQYF. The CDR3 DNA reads TGTGCCAGCAGTGCTCAGGGACAGCCCGGGGAGACCCAGTACTTC. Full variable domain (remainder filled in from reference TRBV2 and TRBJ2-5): EPEVTQTPSHQVTQMGQEVILRCVPISNHLYFYWYRQILGQKVEFLVSFYNNEISEKSEIFDDQFSVERPDGSNFTLKIRSTKLEDSAMYFCASSAQGQPGETQYFGPGTRLLVL.

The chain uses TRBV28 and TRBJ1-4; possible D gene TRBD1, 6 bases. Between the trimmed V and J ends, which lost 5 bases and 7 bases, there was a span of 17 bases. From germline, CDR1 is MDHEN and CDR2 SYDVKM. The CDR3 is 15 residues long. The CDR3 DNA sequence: TGTGCCAGCAGTCCAGGAGGGGGGGCAGGTGAAAAACTGTTTTTT. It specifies CASSPGGGAGEKLFF.

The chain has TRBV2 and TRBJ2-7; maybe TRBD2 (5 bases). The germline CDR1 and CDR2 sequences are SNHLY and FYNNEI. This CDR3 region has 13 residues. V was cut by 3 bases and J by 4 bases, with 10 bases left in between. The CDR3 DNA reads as TGTGCCAGCAGTGAGTGGGAGAATTACGAGCAGTACTTC. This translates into CASSEWENYEQYF. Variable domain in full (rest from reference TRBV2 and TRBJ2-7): EPEVTQTPSHQVTQMGQEVILRCVPISNHLYFYWYRQILGQKVEFLVSFYNNEISEKSEIFDDQFSVERPDGSNFTLKIRSTKLEDSAMYFCASSEWENYEQYFGPGTRLTVT.